The present TCR beta chain was sequenced within a study of identifying expanded T cells in peripheral blood. Assay used: immunoSEQ multiplex PCR; TCRdb lists only in-frame clones, some missing. The sample holds 100,000 to 150,000 clones; more than 80% are singletons and the top ten take approximately 3%. Trimming left V 4 bases short and J 9 bases short, with 10 bases between. Germline V gene data show CDR1 as SGHNT and CDR2 as YENEEA. CDR3 length equals 13 residues. The chain joins TRBV11-3 to TRBJ1-6; tentatively, D is TRBD1 (5 bases). The sequence was obtained from a person aged 18 to 70 in good health. Sequenced: blood. The CDR3 nucleotides read TGTGCCAGCAGCTCACTTACAGGTTCACCCCTCCACTTT. Its translation is CASSSLTGSPLHF.